These T cell receptor beta chains were read from a single sample in a study of blood T cells in healthy people across ages. Via MiXCR, TCRdb re-called the 5' RACE reads, giving one row per CDR3 protein. This sample has 600,000 or so distinct CDR3 sequences, with more than 20% found just once. Material for sequencing was blood. The receptors derive from a man in his sixties or seventies in good health. The CDR3 runs from the conserved cysteine through the conserved F or W. D genes are given only for firm matches. Size values are once, few and many counts, or a class for expanded clones, and some rows have none.

J gene,V gene,D gene,clone size,CDR3 protein,CDR3 DNA
TRBJ2-7,TRBV20-1,TRBD1,few,CSARRTGEAYEQYF,TGCAGTGCTAGACGGACAGGGGAGGCCTACGAGCAGTACTTC
TRBJ2-2,TRBV11-1,TRBD2,once,CASSLGLAGLTGELFF,TGTGCCAGCAGCCTTGGACTAGCGGGCCTGACCGGGGAGCTGTTTTTT
TRBJ1-3,TRBV9,NA,NA,CASSVGVSGNTIYF,TGTGCCAGCAGTGTTGGGGTTTCTGGAAACACCATATATTTT
TRBJ1-4,TRBV5-1,NA,NA,CASSFEGVDEKLFF,TGCGCCAGCAGCTTCGAGGGAGTTGATGAAAAACTGTTTTTT
TRBJ1-2,TRBV12-3/TRBV12-4,NA,NA,CASSPHLSAGRDGYTF,TGTGCCAGCAGTCCACACCTTTCGGCAGGACGGGATGGCTACACCTTC
TRBJ1-2,TRBV6-7,NA,NA,CASSYPGGVNYGYTF,TGTGCCAGCAGTTACCCGGGGGGGGTTAACTATGGCTACACCTTC
TRBJ2-6,TRBV15,NA,many,CATSREVPRPSGANVLTF,TGTGCCACCAGCAGAGAGGTTCCACGGCCCTCTGGGGCCAACGTCCTGACTTTC
TRBJ2-7,TRBV16,TRBD1,few,CASSQVSFGTGNYEQYF,TGTGCCAGCAGCCAAGTAAGCTTCGGGACAGGTAATTACGAGCAGTACTTC
TRBJ2-5,TRBV5-6,NA,few,CASSLWKATQYF,TGTGCCAGCAGCTTGTGGAAAGCGACCCAGTACTTC
TRBJ2-2,TRBV19,TRBD2,few,CASAPLAGGTGELFF,TGTGCCAGCGCTCCTCTAGCGGGAGGTACCGGGGAGCTGTTTTTT
TRBJ2-3,TRBV5-1,TRBD2,NA,CASSLSGSSTDTQYF,TGCGCCAGCAGCTTGAGCGGGAGTAGCACAGATACGCAGTATTTT
TRBJ1-1,TRBV19,NA,few,CASSISGITEAFF,TGTGCCAGTAGTATTTCAGGGATCACTGAAGCTTTCTTT
TRBJ2-4,TRBV7-2,TRBD1,few,CASSFQGGANIQYF,TGTGCCAGCAGCTTCCAAGGGGGCGCAAACATTCAGTACTTC
TRBJ2-7,TRBV2,NA,many,CASRARVSYEQYF,TGTGCCAGCAGAGCCAGGGTTAGCTACGAGCAGTACTTC
TRBJ2-2,TRBV5-5,TRBD2,few,CASSLASGGEELFF,TGTGCCAGCAGCTTGGCTAGCGGGGGAGAGGAGCTGTTTTTT
TRBJ2-4,TRBV5-1,NA,many,CASSLLQDNIQYF,TGCGCCAGCAGCTTACTGCAGGACAACATTCAGTACTTC
TRBJ1-4,TRBV4-1,NA,few,CASSQGDRGATNEKLFF,TGCGCCAGCAGCCAAGGGGACCGGGGAGCAACTAATGAAAAACTGTTTTTT
TRBJ2-3,TRBV5-1,TRBD2,few,CASNLESSGSLDTQYF,TGCGCCAGCAACTTGGAGTCTAGCGGATCTCTAGATACGCAGTATTTT
TRBJ2-3,TRBV19,NA,NA,CAGSLTGPDTQYF,TGTGCCGGTAGTCTTACAGGGCCAGATACGCAGTATTTT
TRBJ2-1,TRBV5-6,NA,few,CASTGSAHNEQFF,TGTGCCAGCACGGGAAGCGCTCACAATGAGCAGTTCTTC
TRBJ2-2,TRBV9,TRBD1,NA,CASSVGQGANTGELFF,TGTGCCAGCAGCGTCGGACAGGGGGCGAACACCGGGGAGCTGTTTTTT
TRBJ2-5,TRBV19,NA,NA,CASSKSEETQYF,TGTGCCAGTAGTAAGTCGGAAGAGACCCAGTACTTC
TRBJ2-5,TRBV20-1,TRBD2,NA,CSANFAGGLGETQYF,TGCAGTGCTAACTTTGCGGGAGGTTTAGGGGAGACCCAGTACTTC
TRBJ2-5,TRBV20-1,NA,few,CSAKGGETQYF,TGCAGTGCTAAGGGGGGAGAGACCCAGTACTTC
TRBJ1-3,TRBV28,NA,NA,CASSFGTSGNTIYF,TGTGCCAGCAGTTTCGGGACATCCGGAAACACCATATATTTT
TRBJ1-2,TRBV5-6,NA,NA,CASSLVQSEGDYGYTF,TGTGCCAGCAGCTTGGTGCAGTCCGAAGGGGACTATGGCTACACCTTC
TRBJ2-1,TRBV5-1,TRBD2,many,CASSFTSGYNEQFF,TGCGCCAGCAGCTTTACTAGCGGCTACAATGAGCAGTTCTTC
TRBJ2-1,TRBV7-2,TRBD2,NA,CASSLGVAGGPNEQFF,TGTGCCAGCAGCTTAGGAGTTGCGGGAGGACCCAATGAGCAGTTCTTC
TRBJ1-5,TRBV11-2,NA,few,CASSVDSFGQPQHF,TGTGCCAGCAGCGTCGACTCCTTCGGTCAGCCCCAGCATTTT
TRBJ1-2,TRBV2,TRBD1,NA,CASSAGTGVGYTF,TGTGCCAGCAGTGCCGGGACAGGGGTCGGCTACACCTTC
TRBJ1-3,TRBV18,TRBD1,few,CASSPKGQNSGNTIYF,TGTGCCAGCTCACCGAAGGGACAGAACTCTGGAAACACCATATATTTT
TRBJ1-1,TRBV5-5,TRBD1,NA,CASSTPGQSTEAFF,TGTGCCAGCAGCACGCCGGGACAGAGCACTGAAGCTTTCTTT
TRBJ2-1,TRBV5-1,NA,NA,CASRPNPLDNEQFF,TGCGCCAGCAGGCCTAACCCCCTAGACAATGAGCAGTTCTTC
TRBJ2-3,TRBV20-1,TRBD1,few,CSASPLGQSTDTQYF,TGCAGTGCTAGTCCCCTGGGACAGAGCACAGATACGCAGTATTTT
TRBJ2-4,TRBV6-5,NA,NA,CASSYSNPGTQHAKNIQYF,TGTGCCAGCAGTTACTCGAATCCCGGGACGCAGCACGCCAAAAACATTCAGTACTTC
TRBJ2-5,TRBV5-1,TRBD1,NA,CASGQGAPETQYF,TGCGCTAGTGGACAGGGGGCGCCGGAGACCCAGTACTTC
TRBJ1-5,TRBV9,TRBD1,NA,CASSVGGQGNQPQHF,TGTGCCAGCAGCGTAGGAGGACAGGGGAATCAGCCCCAGCATTTT
TRBJ2-7,TRBV12-3/TRBV12-4,NA,few,CASSPQKGSYEQYF,TGTGCCAGCAGTCCTCAAAAAGGGTCCTACGAGCAGTACTTC
TRBJ2-5,TRBV4-3,TRBD2,few,CASSQTSGAPQGRFF,TGCGCCAGCAGCCAAACTAGCGGGGCCCCCCAAGGCCGGTTCTTC
TRBJ2-2,TRBV4-3,NA,NA,CASSQDSDNTGELFF,TGCGCCAGCAGCCAAGATTCAGATAACACCGGGGAGCTGTTTTTT
TRBJ1-6,TRBV6-5,TRBD1,few,CASRTGQLNSPLHF,TGTGCCAGCAGAACGGGACAGCTTAATTCACCCCTCCACTTT
TRBJ1-1,TRBV12-3/TRBV12-4,NA,NA,CASTLRGTEAFF,TGTGCCAGCACCCTGAGGGGCACTGAAGCTTTCTTT
TRBJ2-7,TRBV27,NA,few,CASSPGGALYYEQYF,TGTGCCAGCAGCCCCGGTGGGGCCCTCTACTACGAGCAGTACTTC
TRBJ2-5,TRBV20-1,NA,NA,CSAFPAGAQETQYF,TGCAGTGCTTTCCCCGCAGGGGCCCAAGAGACCCAGTACTTC
TRBJ2-5,TRBV20-1,NA,many,CSAREDGYGTQYF,TGCAGTGCTAGAGAGGACGGTTACGGGACCCAGTACTTC
TRBJ2-7,TRBV20-1,TRBD2,few,CSALGLDPYEQYF,TGCAGTGCCTTGGGACTAGATCCCTACGAGCAGTACTTC
TRBJ2-5,TRBV7-9,TRBD2,NA,CASSFSSGKKETQYF,TGTGCCAGCAGCTTTTCTAGCGGGAAAAAAGAGACCCAGTACTTC
TRBJ2-7,TRBV7-9,TRBD1,NA,CASSYLAKQGVLGEQYF,TGTGCCAGCAGCTACCTGGCGAAACAGGGGGTCTTGGGGGAGCAGTACTTC
TRBJ1-2,TRBV7-9,NA,NA,CASSLGRTPSIWDGYTF,TGTGCCAGCAGCTTAGGAAGGACACCCTCAATTTGGGATGGCTACACCTTC
TRBJ1-3,TRBV5-1,NA,NA,CASSQDGSGNTIYF,TGCGCCAGCAGCCAGGACGGCTCTGGAAACACCATATATTTT
TRBJ2-1,TRBV10-3,TRBD2,NA,CAISEGSGSYYEQFF,TGTGCCATCAGTGAGGGGAGCGGGAGTTACTATGAGCAGTTCTTC
TRBJ1-4,TRBV25-1,NA,few,CATAFGGGEKLFF,TGTGCCACAGCATTTGGGGGCGGGGAAAAACTGTTTTTT
TRBJ2-5,TRBV20-1,NA,NA,CSATVPRVQETQYF,TGCAGTGCTACTGTTCCCCGGGTCCAAGAGACCCAGTACTTC
TRBJ2-5,TRBV24-1,NA,NA,CATSDFGRQPQYF,TGTGCCACCAGTGATTTTGGCAGACAGCCACAGTACTTC
TRBJ2-5,TRBV14,TRBD2,NA,CASSQRLAGRETQYF,TGTGCCAGCAGCCAAAGACTAGCGGGGAGGGAGACCCAGTACTTC
TRBJ2-3,TRBV20-1,NA,NA,CSASTQTDTQYF,TGCAGTGCCTCGACCCAGACAGATACGCAGTATTTT
TRBJ1-1,TRBV5-4,TRBD1,NA,CASSHRTGEVTEAFF,TGTGCCAGCAGCCACCGGACAGGGGAGGTGACTGAAGCTTTCTTT
TRBJ2-1,TRBV3-1,TRBD2,few,CASSQGAGVNEQFF,TGTGCCAGCAGCCAAGGGGCGGGAGTCAATGAGCAGTTCTTC
TRBJ2-5,TRBV28,NA,many,CASSLLGGQETQYF,TGTGCCAGCAGCCTCCTGGGGGGCCAAGAGACCCAGTACTTC
TRBJ2-7,TRBV7-2,NA,NA,CASSEEGRIYEQYF,TGTGCCAGCAGCGAGGAGGGACGAATCTACGAGCAGTACTTC